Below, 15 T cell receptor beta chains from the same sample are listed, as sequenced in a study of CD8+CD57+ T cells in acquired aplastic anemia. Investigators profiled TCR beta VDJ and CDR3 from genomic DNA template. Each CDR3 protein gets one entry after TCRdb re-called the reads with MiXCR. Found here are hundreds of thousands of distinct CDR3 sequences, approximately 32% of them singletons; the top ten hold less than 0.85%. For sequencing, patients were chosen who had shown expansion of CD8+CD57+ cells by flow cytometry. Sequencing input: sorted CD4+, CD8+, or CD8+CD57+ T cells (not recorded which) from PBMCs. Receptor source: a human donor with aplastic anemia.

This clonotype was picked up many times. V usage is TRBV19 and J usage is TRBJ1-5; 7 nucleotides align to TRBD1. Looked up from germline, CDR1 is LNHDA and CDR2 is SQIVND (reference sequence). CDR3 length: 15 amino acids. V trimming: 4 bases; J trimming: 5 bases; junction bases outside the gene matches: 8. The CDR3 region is CASSTTGTVDQPQHF. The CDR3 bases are TGTGCCAGTAGTACGACCGGGACAGTGGATCAGCCCCAGCATTTT.

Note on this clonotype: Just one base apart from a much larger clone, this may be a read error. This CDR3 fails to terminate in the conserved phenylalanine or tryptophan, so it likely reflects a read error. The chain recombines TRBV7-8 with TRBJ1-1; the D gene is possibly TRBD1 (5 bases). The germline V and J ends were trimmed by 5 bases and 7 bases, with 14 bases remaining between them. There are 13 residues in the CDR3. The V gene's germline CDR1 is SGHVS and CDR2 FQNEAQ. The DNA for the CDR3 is TGTGCCAGCAGCCAAGGGGTGGGGAGTGAAGCTTTCTCT. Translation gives CASSQGVGSEAFS.

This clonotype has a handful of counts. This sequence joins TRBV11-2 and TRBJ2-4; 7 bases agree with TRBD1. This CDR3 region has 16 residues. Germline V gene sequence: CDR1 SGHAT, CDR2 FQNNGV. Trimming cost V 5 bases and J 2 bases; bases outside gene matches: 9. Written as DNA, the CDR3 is TGTGCCAGCAGCGCAGAGGGACAGTTAACCAAAAACATTCAGTACTTC. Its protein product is CASSAEGQLTKNIQYF.

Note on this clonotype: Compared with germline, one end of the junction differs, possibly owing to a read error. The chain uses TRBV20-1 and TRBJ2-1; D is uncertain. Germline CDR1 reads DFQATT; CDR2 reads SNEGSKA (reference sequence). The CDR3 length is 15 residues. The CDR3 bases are TGCAGTGCTAGTGCCCCTCTGAGCTCCTACAATGAGCAGCTCTTC. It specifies CSASAPLSSYNEQLF.

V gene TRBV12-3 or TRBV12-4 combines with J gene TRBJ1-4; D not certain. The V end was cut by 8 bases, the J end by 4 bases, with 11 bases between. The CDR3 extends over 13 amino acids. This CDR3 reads CASSGLGNEKLFF. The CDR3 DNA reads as TGTGCCAGCTCCGGGCTAGGTAATGAAAAACTGTTTTTT.

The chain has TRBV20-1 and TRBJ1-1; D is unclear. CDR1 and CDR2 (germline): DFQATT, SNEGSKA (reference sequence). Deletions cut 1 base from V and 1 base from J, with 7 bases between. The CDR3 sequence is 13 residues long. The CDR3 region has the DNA TGCAGTGCTAGAGCCCCGTCGAACACTGAAGCTTTCTTT. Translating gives CSARAPSNTEAFF.

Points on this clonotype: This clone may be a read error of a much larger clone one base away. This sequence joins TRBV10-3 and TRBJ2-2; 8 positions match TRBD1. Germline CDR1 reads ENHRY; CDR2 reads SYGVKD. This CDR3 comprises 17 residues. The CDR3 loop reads CAISDPTDRANTGEPFF. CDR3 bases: TGTGCCATCAGTGATCCAACGGACAGGGCGAACACCGGGGAGCCGTTTTTT.

The CDR3 nucleotides read TGTGCCACCAGCAGCGTAGACAGTGAAGGCTACACCTTC. Encoded protein: CATSSVDSEGYTF. The V gene is TRBV15, the J gene TRBJ1-2, with D perhaps TRBD1 (5 bases). Trimming cost V 3 bases and J 8 bases, with 13 bases left between them. The CDR3 is made up of 13 amino acids. Germline CDR1 LNHNV, CDR2 YYDKDF (reference sequence).

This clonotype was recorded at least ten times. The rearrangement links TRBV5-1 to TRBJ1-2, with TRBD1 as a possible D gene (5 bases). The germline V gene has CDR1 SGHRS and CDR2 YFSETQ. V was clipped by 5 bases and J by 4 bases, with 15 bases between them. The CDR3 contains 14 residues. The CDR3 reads CASRGDLAGYGYTF. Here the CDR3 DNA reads TGCGCCAGCAGAGGGGACCTGGCGGGCTATGGCTACACCTTC.

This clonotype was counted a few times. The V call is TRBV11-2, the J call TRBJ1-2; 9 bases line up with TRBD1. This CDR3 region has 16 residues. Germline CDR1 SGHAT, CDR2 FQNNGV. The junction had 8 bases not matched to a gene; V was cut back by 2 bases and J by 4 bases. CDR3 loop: CASSLNPPGQGYGYTF. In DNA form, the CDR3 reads TGTGCCAGCAGCTTAAACCCTCCGGGACAGGGCTATGGCTACACCTTC.

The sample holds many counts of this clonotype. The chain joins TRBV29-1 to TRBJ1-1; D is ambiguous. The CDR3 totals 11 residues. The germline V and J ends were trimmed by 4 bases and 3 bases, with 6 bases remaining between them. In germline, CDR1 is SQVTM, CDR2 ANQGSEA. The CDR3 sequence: CSVGGDTEAFF. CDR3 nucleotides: TGCAGCGTTGGGGGAGACACTGAAGCTTTCTTT.

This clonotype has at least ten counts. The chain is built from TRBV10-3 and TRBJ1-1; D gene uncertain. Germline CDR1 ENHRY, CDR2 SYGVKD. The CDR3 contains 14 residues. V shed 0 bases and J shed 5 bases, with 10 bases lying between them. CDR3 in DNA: TGTGCCATCAGTGAGTCGAGGGAGATAACTGAAGCTTTCTTT. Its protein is CAISESREITEAFF.

The CDR3 loop reads CSATLAGGNYNEQFF. CDR3 bases: TGCAGTGCTACATTAGCGGGGGGGAACTACAATGAGCAGTTCTTC. The chain has TRBV20-1 and TRBJ2-1; the match to TRBD2 covers 11 bases. The length of the CDR3 is 15 residues. Looked up from germline, CDR1 is DFQATT and CDR2 is SNEGSKA (reference sequence). After removal of 4 bases from V and 3 bases from J, the junction contained 5 bases not matched to a gene.

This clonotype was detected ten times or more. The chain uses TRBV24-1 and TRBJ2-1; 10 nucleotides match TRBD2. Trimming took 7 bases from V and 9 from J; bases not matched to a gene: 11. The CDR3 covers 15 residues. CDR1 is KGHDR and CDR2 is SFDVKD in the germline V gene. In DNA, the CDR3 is TGTGCCACCAGCTCGAAGCGGGAGGGCCTTTTTGAGCAGTTCTTC. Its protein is CATSSKREGLFEQFF.

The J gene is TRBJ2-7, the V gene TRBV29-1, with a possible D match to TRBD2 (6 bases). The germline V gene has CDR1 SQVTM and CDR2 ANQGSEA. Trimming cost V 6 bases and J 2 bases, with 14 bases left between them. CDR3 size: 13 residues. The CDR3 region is CSVATGRTYEQYF. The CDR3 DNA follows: TGCAGCGTAGCGACCGGGAGAACCTACGAGCAGTACTTC.